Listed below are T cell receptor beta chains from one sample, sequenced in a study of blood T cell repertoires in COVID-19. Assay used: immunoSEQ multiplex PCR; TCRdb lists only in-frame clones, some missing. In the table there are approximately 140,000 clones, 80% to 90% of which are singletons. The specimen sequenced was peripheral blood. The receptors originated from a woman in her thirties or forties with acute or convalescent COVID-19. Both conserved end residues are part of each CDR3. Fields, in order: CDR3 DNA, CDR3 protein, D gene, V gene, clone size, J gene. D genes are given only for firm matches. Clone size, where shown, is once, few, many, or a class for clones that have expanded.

cdr3_nt: TGTGCCAGCAAGGACAGGGGGCGGAAGAATTCACCCCTCCACTTT
cdr3_aa: CASKDRGRKNSPLHF
d_call: TRBD1
v_call: TRBV6-5
clone_size: .
j_call: TRBJ1-6

cdr3_nt: TGTGCCAGCAGCTTTACCGACAGGGACCCTAGCGGGCGGTCCTACGAGCAGTACTTC
cdr3_aa: CASSFTDRDPSGRSYEQYF
d_call: .
v_call: TRBV7-2
clone_size: once
j_call: TRBJ2-7

cdr3_nt: TGCAGTGCTACCGCAGGTGAGCAGTTCTTC
cdr3_aa: CSATAGEQFF
d_call: .
v_call: TRBV20-1
clone_size: .
j_call: TRBJ2-1

cdr3_nt: TGTGCCAGCAGTTTATCGGCGGGGACCTACGAGCAGTACTTC
cdr3_aa: CASSLSAGTYEQYF
d_call: .
v_call: TRBV28
clone_size: .
j_call: TRBJ2-7

cdr3_nt: TGTGCCAGCAGCCAGGGGGACTTGAACACTGAAGCTTTCTTT
cdr3_aa: CASSQGDLNTEAFF
d_call: .
v_call: TRBV3-1/TRBV3-2
clone_size: .
j_call: TRBJ1-1

cdr3_nt: TGTGCCAGCAGCCACAGTACAGACAGGAGCCCCTACGAGCAGTACTTC
cdr3_aa: CASSHSTDRSPYEQYF
d_call: .
v_call: TRBV3-1/TRBV3-2
clone_size: once
j_call: TRBJ2-7

cdr3_nt: TGTGCCAGCAGCTTAGACAGGGCCCTATATGGCTACACCTTC
cdr3_aa: CASSLDRALYGYTF
d_call: .
v_call: TRBV7-9
clone_size: .
j_call: TRBJ1-2

cdr3_nt: TGTGCCAGCTCACCCTCGGGACAGGACTTTCGTGGCTACACCTTC
cdr3_aa: CASSPSGQDFRGYTF
d_call: TRBD1
v_call: TRBV18
clone_size: .
j_call: TRBJ1-2

cdr3_nt: TGTGCCAGCGCGCCTGGGAGCGGGGAGCTGTTTTTT
cdr3_aa: CASAPGSGELFF
d_call: .
v_call: TRBV11-2
clone_size: .
j_call: TRBJ2-2

cdr3_nt: TGTGCCAGCAGCTCCCCGGACGGGGTGAACACTGAAGCTTTCTTT
cdr3_aa: CASSSPDGVNTEAFF
d_call: .
v_call: TRBV7-9
clone_size: .
j_call: TRBJ1-1

cdr3_nt: TGTGCCAGCAGTGGCTCCCAGGGTTGGGAGACCCAGTACTTC
cdr3_aa: CASSGSQGWETQYF
d_call: .
v_call: TRBV6-2/TRBV6-3
clone_size: .
j_call: TRBJ2-5

cdr3_nt: TGTGTTACTAAGAAGGGGCCTGGTGAAGCTTTCTTT
cdr3_aa: CVTKKGPGEAFF
d_call: .
v_call: TRBV19
clone_size: .
j_call: TRBJ1-1

cdr3_nt: TGTGCCAGCAGGGGGACTAGCGGACTTCTCACAGATACGCAGTATTTT
cdr3_aa: CASRGTSGLLTDTQYF
d_call: TRBD2
v_call: TRBV2
clone_size: .
j_call: TRBJ2-3

cdr3_nt: TGCGCCAGCAGCTTAGAGAGTGATTTGGACTTCCAAAACATTCAGTACTTC
cdr3_aa: CASSLESDLDFQNIQYF
d_call: .
v_call: TRBV5-1
clone_size: .
j_call: TRBJ2-4

cdr3_nt: TGCGCCAGCAGTCCGGACAGGGGGAACACTGAAGCTTTCTTT
cdr3_aa: CASSPDRGNTEAFF
d_call: TRBD1
v_call: TRBV5-1
clone_size: .
j_call: TRBJ1-1

cdr3_nt: TGTGCCAGCAGTTCACAGGGGATCGAAGCTTTCTTT
cdr3_aa: CASSSQGIEAFF
d_call: TRBD1
v_call: TRBV11-2
clone_size: .
j_call: TRBJ1-1

cdr3_nt: TGTGCCAGCAGCAAAAGGAGTCAGGGGAACACTGAAGCTTTCTTT
cdr3_aa: CASSKRSQGNTEAFF
d_call: .
v_call: TRBV21-1
clone_size: .
j_call: TRBJ1-1

cdr3_nt: TGTGCCAGTAGTATAAGGGCCTTGACAGGGGCGCAGAGGTTGTATGGCTACACCTTC
cdr3_aa: CASSIRALTGAQRLYGYTF
d_call: TRBD1
v_call: TRBV19
clone_size: .
j_call: TRBJ1-2